Sequencing of this T cell receptor (beta chain) was carried out in a study of OX40 agonist ivuxolimab in advanced cancers. TCRdb's copy holds only in-frame clones and misses some; the assay was immunoSEQ multiplex PCR. The data show more than 15,000 clones, with about three quarters seen just once and around 45% held by the top ten. Trimming left V 4 bases short and J 4 bases short, with 11 bases between. The germline V gene has CDR1 PRHDT and CDR2 FYEKMQ (reference sequence). The CDR3 is 14 amino acids. Systemic immunosuppression or autoimmune disease history was grounds to exclude patients. The chain couples TRBV13 to TRBJ2-1; tentatively, D is TRBD2 (6 bases). The receptor comes from an adult with an advanced solid tumor such as melanoma, head and neck, liver or kidney cancer. The specimen was CD4+ or CD8+ T cells sorted from blood, collected in a trial of the OX40 agonist ivuxolimab. The CDR3 spells CASSSIGTYNEQFF. As DNA, the CDR3 is TGTGCCAGCAGCTCTATCGGGACTTACAATGAGCAGTTCTTC.